The 26 T cell receptor beta chains presented below share a single source sample, sequenced in a study of follicular helper T cells after annual influenza vaccination. The protocol was immunoSEQ multiplex PCR, while the TCRdb copy is restricted to in-frame clones and leaves out a portion. The sample has nearly 11,000 clones, roughly four fifths seen once; the top ten hold approximately 0.9%. The starting material was CXCR5- memory CD4+ T cells sorted from blood, obtained 6 weeks after influenza vaccination. The receptors here all came from an adult who received the influenza vaccine.

This chain links TRBV5-1 with TRBJ1-1; D perhaps matches TRBD1 (6 bases). Germline values: CDR1 SGHRS, CDR2 YFSETQ. The CDR3 sequence is 16 residues long. Trimming cost V 5 bases and J 4 bases, with 21 bases left between them. The CDR3 nucleotides are TGCGCCAGCAGATCCGAAACAGGGCGAGAGGGCACTGAAGCTTTCTTT. This gives the protein CASRSETGREGTEAFF.

The genes are TRBV29-1 and TRBJ2-7; TRBD2 aligns across 11 bases. CDR1 is SQVTM, CDR2 ANQGSEA, per germline. V dropped 1 base and J dropped 2; count of bases not matched to a gene: 13. The CDR3 loop spans 18 amino acids. The CDR3 sequence is CSVEVPKTSGTRTYEQYF. DNA of the CDR3: TGCAGCGTTGAAGTTCCAAAGACTAGCGGGACACGCACCTACGAGCAGTACTTC.

The chain carries TRBV6-5 and TRBJ1-3; D possibly corresponds to TRBD1 (5 bases). The CDR3 covers 16 residues. CDR1 MNHEY and CDR2 SVGAGI come from the germline V gene. Trimming took off 2 bases at V and 0 bases at J, with 11 bases between the two ends. The CDR3 coding sequence is TGTGCCAGCAGTTACCGGGGGTTAACCTCTGGAAACACCATATATTTT. This encodes CASSYRGLTSGNTIYF.

This chain uses TRBV30 with TRBJ2-2, with TRBD1 as a possible D gene (6 bases). CDR3 length: 18 amino acids. Germline V gene data show CDR1 as GTSNPN and CDR2 as SVGIG (reference sequence). The germline V and J ends were trimmed by 0 bases and 2 bases, with 19 bases remaining between them. CDR3: CAWSVPPPGTLNTGELFF. CDR3 in DNA: TGTGCCTGGAGTGTACCCCCGCCGGGGACATTAAACACCGGGGAGCTGTTTTTT.

The J gene is TRBJ1-3, the V gene TRBV28, with unresolved D. The V end was cut by 4 bases, the J end by 0 bases, with 7 bases between. The germline V gene has CDR1 MDHEN and CDR2 SYDVKM. There are 14 residues in the CDR3. The CDR3 is CASSWGLSGNTIYF. The CDR3 DNA reads TGTGCCAGCAGTTGGGGTCTCTCTGGAAACACCATATATTTT.

V gene TRBV6-1 combines with J gene TRBJ2-7, with TRBD1 matching 7 bases. The CDR3 contains 14 residues. Trimming at V came to 5 bases and at J to 1 base, leaving 5 bases not matched to a gene. From germline, CDR1 is MNHNS and CDR2 SASEGT. CDR3 amino acids: CASSPDRASYEQYF. CDR3 nucleotides: TGTGCCAGCAGTCCCGACAGGGCTTCCTACGAGCAGTACTTC.

The chain links TRBV6-5 to TRBJ2-7, with TRBD1 matching over 9 bases. The V gene end was trimmed by 6 bases and the J gene end by 0 bases; junction bases not matched to a gene: 6. Germline V gene sequence: CDR1 MNHEY, CDR2 SVGAGI. The CDR3 is made up of 15 amino acids. CDR3 sequence: CASSVWGQGSYEQYF. The CDR3 DNA reads as TGTGCCAGCAGCGTCTGGGGACAGGGCTCCTACGAGCAGTACTTC.

This clone occurred a few times. The V call is TRBV11-1, the J call TRBJ2-1, with a tentative D call TRBD2 (7 bases). From germline, CDR1 is SGHAT and CDR2 FQDESV (reference sequence). V lost 3 bases and J 8 bases, leaving 17 bases between the germline ends. The length of the CDR3 is 15 residues. CDR3: CASSLQGLAVDEQFF. The DNA of the CDR3 is TGTGCCAGCAGCTTGCAGGGGCTAGCGGTCGATGAGCAGTTCTTC.

This clone was picked up a small number of times. The V call is TRBV5-1, the J call TRBJ2-7; D is tentatively TRBD1 or TRBD2 (5 bases each). V gave up 4 bases and J gave up 3 bases, with 5 bases separating them. The CDR3 has 11 residues. Looked up from germline, CDR1 is SGHRS and CDR2 is YFSETQ. The CDR3 nucleotides read TGCGCCAGCAGCGGGGGCTACGAGCAGTACTTC. It encodes CASSGGYEQYF.

The J gene is TRBJ2-3, the V gene TRBV28; D is unresolved. The germline V gene encodes CDR1 MDHEN and CDR2 SYDVKM. The V end was cut by 8 bases, the J end by 5 bases, with 11 bases between. CDR3 length: 12 amino acids. This chain's CDR3 is CASSTPLDTQYF. The CDR3 bases are TGTGCCAGCTCGACGCCTCTAGATACGCAGTATTTT.

The V and J genes are TRBV28 and TRBJ1-5; D is perhaps TRBD1 (5 bases). The germline V and J ends were trimmed by 1 base and 1 base, with 23 bases remaining between them. CDR3 length: 20 residues. From germline, CDR1 is MDHEN and CDR2 SYDVKM. The CDR3 DNA reads as TGTGCCAGCAGTTTATTACCGGGGGGGGGACTCCACGTAAGCAATCAGCCCCAGCATTTT. Protein product: CASSLLPGGGLHVSNQPQHF.

The chain recombines TRBV30 with TRBJ2-5; no clear D. V shed 2 bases and J shed 4 bases, with 8 bases lying between them. Germline V gives CDR1 GTSNPN, CDR2 SVGIG (reference sequence). CDR3 length: 12 residues. In nucleotides, the CDR3 is TGTGCCTGGAGTTTGAAGGGAGAGACCCAGTACTTC. Protein product: CAWSLKGETQYF.

The table lists this clone with a few counts. The chain recombines TRBV4-2 with TRBJ2-1; D is uncertain. The CDR3 loop spans 14 amino acids. The germline V and J ends were trimmed by 0 bases and 10 bases, with 13 bases remaining between them. Germline V gives CDR1 LGHNA, CDR2 YNFKEQ. CDR3 in DNA: TGTGCCAGCAGCCAAGAAGAGGCTGCCAGGGAGCAGTTCTTC. It specifies CASSQEEAAREQFF.

The V call is TRBV6-5, the J call TRBJ1-2, with D unclear. V was trimmed by 5 bases and J by 5 bases, leaving 9 bases between them. The CDR3 extends over 12 amino acids. CDR1 and CDR2 (germline): MNHEY, SVGAGI. The CDR3 region has the DNA TGTGCCAGCAGTCGGCAGAGTTATGGCTACACCTTC. Translation gives CASSRQSYGYTF.

This chain connects TRBV28 to TRBJ2-7; D perhaps matches TRBD1 (6 bases). The germline CDR1 and CDR2 sequences are MDHEN and SYDVKM. V lost 4 bases and J 2 bases, leaving 12 bases between the germline ends. The CDR3 is 14 amino acids. The CDR3 sequence: CASSYLGAAYEQYF. Here the CDR3 DNA reads TGTGCCAGCAGTTACTTGGGGGCAGCCTACGAGCAGTACTTC.

V and J are TRBV9 and TRBJ2-2, with D possibly being TRBD2 (5 bases). Trimming took 2 bases from V and 0 from J, leaving 8 bases between them. In germline, CDR1 is SGDLS, CDR2 YYNGEE. This CDR3 contains 15 residues. The CDR3 region has the DNA TGTGCCAGCAGCGTGGACGGGGCGAACACCGGGGAGCTGTTTTTT. This translates into CASSVDGANTGELFF.

The V gene is TRBV7-3, the J gene TRBJ2-1; the D gene is possibly TRBD1 (5 bases). The CDR3 is 17 amino acids. V was trimmed by 6 bases and J by 0 bases, leaving 18 bases between them. CDR1 is SGHTA, CDR2 FQGTGA, per germline. This chain's CDR3 is CASSPQGYLSSYNEQFF. The CDR3 bases are TGTGCCAGCAGTCCCCAGGGCTACCTTAGCTCCTACAATGAGCAGTTCTTC.

The chain is built from TRBV5-8 and TRBJ1-3; perhaps TRBD1 as D (5 bases). This CDR3 has 17 residues. Trimming shortened V by 3 bases and J by 1 base, and 17 bases separated the two germline ends. Germline V CDR1 and CDR2: SGHTS, YDEGEE. CDR3 DNA sequence: TGTGCCAGCAGCTCGCCGGGGCCCCTCTTATCTGGAAACACCATATATTTT. This gives the protein CASSSPGPLLSGNTIYF.

This sequence joins TRBV11-3 and TRBJ2-5; 8 bases agree with TRBD1. This CDR3 spans 13 amino acids. V lost 5 bases and J lost 5; bases outside the gene matches: 4. CDR1 is SGHNT, CDR2 YENEEA, per germline. Written as DNA, the CDR3 is TGTGCCAGCAGCCTACGACAGGGGGAGACCCAGTACTTC. Its protein product is CASSLRQGETQYF.

This chain joins TRBV5-1 and TRBJ2-1, with 10 positions matching TRBD1. The germline V gene encodes CDR1 SGHRS and CDR2 YFSETQ. V lost 0 bases, J lost 3 bases, and 3 bases stayed unmatched. This CDR3 contains 16 residues. The CDR3 protein is CASSLEWTGGYNEQFF. The CDR3, as DNA: TGCGCCAGCAGCTTGGAGTGGACAGGGGGCTACAATGAGCAGTTCTTC.

This clone was detected once. CDR3 nucleotide sequence: TGTGCCAGCAGCCTCCACTATAGCGGGGGGGCCTCCGCCGCAGATACGCAGTATTTT. Residues: CASSLHYSGGASAADTQYF. The rearrangement joins TRBV5-8 to TRBJ2-3; 11 nucleotides align to TRBD2. J was trimmed by 4 bases and V by 4 bases; bases with no gene match: 17. Germline assignment: CDR1 SGHTS and CDR2 YDEGEE. The CDR3 runs to 19 residues.

This sequence joins TRBV9 and TRBJ2-7, with D possibly matching TRBD1 (5 bases). This CDR3 has 15 amino acids. The V gene's germline CDR1 is SGDLS and CDR2 YYNGEE. Between the trimmed V and J ends, which lost 0 bases and 6 bases, there was a span of 16 bases. In nucleotides, the CDR3 is TGTGCCAGCAGCGTAGAGGAAACAGGTTTCATCGAGCAGTACTTC. It codes for CASSVEETGFIEQYF.

The J gene is TRBJ2-1, the V gene TRBV19, with D possibly being TRBD1 (5 bases). Per the germline V gene, CDR1 is LNHDA and CDR2 is SQIVND (reference sequence). There are 12 residues in the CDR3. V dropped 3 bases and J dropped 15 bases, with 15 bases sitting between them. This CDR3 is CASSMDQGEAFF. The CDR3 region has the DNA TGTGCCAGTAGTATGGATCAGGGTGAGGCGTTCTTC.

The chain recombines TRBV19 with TRBJ2-5; D perhaps matches TRBD1 (5 bases). The CDR3 is made up of 15 amino acids. Germline CDR1 is LNHDA and CDR2 is SQIVND (reference sequence). V was shortened by 5 bases and J by 4 bases, with 17 bases between the two germline ends. CDR3: CASSATRVEGETQYF. The CDR3, as DNA: TGTGCCAGTAGTGCTACCAGGGTAGAAGGAGAGACCCAGTACTTC.

V is TRBV5-1 and J is TRBJ2-5; TRBD1 might be the D (5 bases). The germline gives CDR1 SGHRS, CDR2 YFSETQ. The CDR3 contains 13 residues. The V and J ends lost 5 bases and 1 base respectively, with 9 bases between them. The CDR3 nucleotides are TGCGCCAGCAGACGGACAATCCAAGAGACCCAGTACTTC. It encodes CASRRTIQETQYF.

This clone appeared a few times. The chain uses TRBV2 and TRBJ1-5; D not certain. The germline V gene has CDR1 SNHLY and CDR2 FYNNEI. V was trimmed by 2 bases and J by 0 bases, leaving 5 bases between them. The CDR3 spans 14 residues. The DNA for the CDR3 is TGTGCCAGCAGTGAATCTGATAGCAATCAGCCCCAGCATTTT. Protein: CASSESDSNQPQHF.